Presented here are 5 T cell receptor beta chains from one specimen sequenced in a study of blood T cell repertoires in COVID-19. The protocol was immunoSEQ multiplex PCR, while the TCRdb copy is restricted to in-frame clones and leaves out a portion. Seen here are approximately 360,000 clones, about 87% observed once, and the top ten hold roughly 1.9%. Input material: PBMCs or T cells enriched from blood (not recorded which). These receptors all stem from a middle-aged man in a cohort exposed to, infected with or recovered from COVID-19 (not recorded which).

This clone was seen only a few times. This rearrangement joins TRBV3-1 (or the pseudogene TRBV3-2) to TRBJ1-5; 7 bases map to TRBD1. Germline V gene data show CDR1 as LGHDT and CDR2 as YNNKEL (reference sequence). After removal of 4 bases from V and 4 bases from J, the junction contained 7 bases not matched to a gene. The CDR3 is 15 amino acids. DNA of the CDR3: TGTGCCAGCAGCCGGCAGGGGGATGGGAATCAGCCCCAGCATTTT. Translating it yields CASSRQGDGNQPQHF.

The chain links TRBV5-1 to TRBJ2-7; D unclear. Germline V lookup: CDR1 SGHRS, CDR2 YFSETQ. The CDR3 has 15 amino acids. Trimming left V 4 bases short and J 2 bases short, with 16 bases between. CDR3 in DNA: TGCGCCAGCAGCCCTTACGACTCAGCTGCCTACGAGCAGTACTTC. As protein: CASSPYDSAAYEQYF.

V is TRBV28 and J is TRBJ1-1, with TRBD1 as a possible D gene (6 bases). This CDR3 has 12 amino acids. Germline V gene lookup returns CDR1 MDHEN and CDR2 SYDVKM. V lost 6 bases and J lost 7, with 12 bases in between. CDR3 protein: CASSLQGNEAFF. DNA for the CDR3: TGTGCCAGCAGCCTTCAGGGGAATGAAGCTTTCTTT.

V usage is TRBV30 and J usage is TRBJ1-6; D is unresolved. V lost 4 bases to trimming and J lost 7 bases, with 11 bases between them. The V gene's germline CDR1 is GTSNPN and CDR2 SVGIG (reference sequence). This CDR3 is built from 13 residues. For the CDR3, the DNA is TGTGCCTGGACGTACAGCCAAAATTCACCCCTCCACTTT. It translates to CAWTYSQNSPLHF. Filled out from reference TRBV30 and TRBJ1-6, the complete variable domain reads SQTIHQWPATLVQPVGSPLSLECTVEGTSNPNLYWYRQAAGRGLQLLFYSVGIGQISSEVPQNLSASRPQDRQFILSSKKLLLSDSGFYLCAWTYSQNSPLHFGNGTRLTVT.

This sequence joins TRBV2 and TRBJ1-1, with 7 bases that match TRBD1. The length of the CDR3 is 16 residues. V lost 6 bases to trimming and J lost 1 base; unmatched junction nucleotides: 11. Germline loops: CDR1 SNHLY, CDR2 FYNNEI. CDR3: CASRKGDRAGNTEAFF. The CDR3, as DNA: TGTGCCAGCAGAAAGGGCGACAGGGCGGGGAACACTGAAGCTTTCTTT.